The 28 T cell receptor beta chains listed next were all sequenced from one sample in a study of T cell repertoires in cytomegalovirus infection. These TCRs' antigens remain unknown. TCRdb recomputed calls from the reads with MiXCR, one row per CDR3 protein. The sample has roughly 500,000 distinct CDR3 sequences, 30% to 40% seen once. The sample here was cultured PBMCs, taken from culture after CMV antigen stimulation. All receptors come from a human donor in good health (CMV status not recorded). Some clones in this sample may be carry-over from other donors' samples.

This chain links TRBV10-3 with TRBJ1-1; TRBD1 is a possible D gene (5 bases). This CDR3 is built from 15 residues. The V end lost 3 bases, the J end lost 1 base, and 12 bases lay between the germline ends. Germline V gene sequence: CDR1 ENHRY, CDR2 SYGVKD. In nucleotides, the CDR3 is TGTGCCATCAGTGACTCGGGACTGAGGAACACTGAAGCTTTCTTT. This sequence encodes CAISDSGLRNTEAFF.

CDR3 nucleotide sequence: TGTGCCAGCAGTCCCCGCCTCCTCCGGGATTCACCCCTCCACTTT. Its protein is CASSPRLLRDSPLHF. The chain carries TRBV6-1 and TRBJ1-6, with D uncertain. V lost 5 bases, J lost 8 bases, and 16 bases lay in between. Germline CDR1 MNHNS, CDR2 SASEGT. The CDR3 has 15 amino acids.

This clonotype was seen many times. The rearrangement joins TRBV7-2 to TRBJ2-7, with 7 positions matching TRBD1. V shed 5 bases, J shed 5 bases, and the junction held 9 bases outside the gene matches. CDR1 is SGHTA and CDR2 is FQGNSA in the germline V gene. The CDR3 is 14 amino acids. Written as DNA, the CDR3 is TGTGCCAGCAGCCCCCGGGACAGTATCCACGAGCAGTACTTC. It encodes CASSPRDSIHEQYF.

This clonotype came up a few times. The CDR3 protein is CASSMNRVSEQYF. For the CDR3, the DNA is TGTGCCAGTAGTATGAACAGGGTCAGCGAGCAGTACTTC. The chain uses TRBV19 and TRBJ2-7; weak D call: TRBD1 (6 bases). Trimming stripped 3 bases from V and 6 bases from J, with 12 bases between. Germline lookup yields CDR1 LNHDA and CDR2 SQIVND (reference sequence). The length of the CDR3 is 13 residues.

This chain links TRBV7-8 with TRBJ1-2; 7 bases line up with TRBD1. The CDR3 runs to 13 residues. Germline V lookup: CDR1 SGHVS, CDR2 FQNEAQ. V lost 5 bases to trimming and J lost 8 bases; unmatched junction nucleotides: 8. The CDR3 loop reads CASSPTGEGGYTF. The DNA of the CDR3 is TGTGCCAGCAGCCCCACAGGGGAGGGAGGCTACACCTTC.

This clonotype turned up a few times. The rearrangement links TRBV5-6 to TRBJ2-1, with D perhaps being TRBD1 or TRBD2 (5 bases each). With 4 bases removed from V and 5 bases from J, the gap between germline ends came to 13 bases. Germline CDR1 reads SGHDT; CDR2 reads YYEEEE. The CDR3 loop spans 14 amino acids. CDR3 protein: CASSHAGRNNEQFF. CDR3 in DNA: TGTGCCAGCAGCCACGCAGGGAGAAACAATGAGCAGTTCTTC.

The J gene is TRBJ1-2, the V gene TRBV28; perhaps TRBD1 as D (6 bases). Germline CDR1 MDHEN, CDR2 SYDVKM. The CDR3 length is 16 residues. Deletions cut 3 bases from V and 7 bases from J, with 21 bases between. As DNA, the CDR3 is TGTGCCAGCAGTTTCGGGGGGGGGGGGCGCTTAAGTGGCTACACCTTC. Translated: CASSFGGGGRLSGYTF.

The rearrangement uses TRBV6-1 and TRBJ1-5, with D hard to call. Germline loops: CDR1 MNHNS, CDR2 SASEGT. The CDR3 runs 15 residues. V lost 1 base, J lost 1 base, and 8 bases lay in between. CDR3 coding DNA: TGTGCCAGCAGTGAAGAGAAATTGAGCAATCAGCCCCAGCATTTT. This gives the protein CASSEEKLSNQPQHF.

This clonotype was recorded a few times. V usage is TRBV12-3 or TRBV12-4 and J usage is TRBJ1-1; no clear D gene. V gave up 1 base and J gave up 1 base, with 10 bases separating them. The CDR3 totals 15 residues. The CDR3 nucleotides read TGTGCCAGCAGTTTAGGGGCGCTCCCGAACACTGAAGCTTTCTTT. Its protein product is CASSLGALPNTEAFF.

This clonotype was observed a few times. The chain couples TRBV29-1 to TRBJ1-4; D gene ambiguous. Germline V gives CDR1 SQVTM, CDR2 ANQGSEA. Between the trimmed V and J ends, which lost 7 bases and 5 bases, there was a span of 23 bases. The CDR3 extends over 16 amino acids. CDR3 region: CSATGEYSKGNEKLFF. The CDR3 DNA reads TGCAGCGCCACCGGGGAGTACTCTAAGGGAAATGAAAAACTGTTTTTT.

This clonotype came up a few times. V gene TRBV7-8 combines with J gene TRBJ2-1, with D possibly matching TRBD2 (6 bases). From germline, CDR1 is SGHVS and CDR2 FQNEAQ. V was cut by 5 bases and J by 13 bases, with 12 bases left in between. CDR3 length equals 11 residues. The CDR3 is CASSNAGTQFF. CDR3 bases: TGTGCCAGCAGCAACGCCGGGACTCAGTTCTTC. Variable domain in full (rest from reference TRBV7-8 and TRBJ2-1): GAGVSQSPRYKVAKRGQDVALRCDPISGHVSLFWYQQALGQGPEFLTYFQNEAQLDKSGLPSDRFFAERPEGSVSTLKIQRTQQEDSAVYLCASSNAGTQFFGPGTRLTVL.

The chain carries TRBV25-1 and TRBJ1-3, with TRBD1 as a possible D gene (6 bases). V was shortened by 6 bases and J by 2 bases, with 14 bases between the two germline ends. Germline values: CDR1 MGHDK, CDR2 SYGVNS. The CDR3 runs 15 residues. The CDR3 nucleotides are TGTGCCAGCAGCACCTTGGGGGCAGCTGGAAACACCATATATTTT. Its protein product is CASSTLGAAGNTIYF.

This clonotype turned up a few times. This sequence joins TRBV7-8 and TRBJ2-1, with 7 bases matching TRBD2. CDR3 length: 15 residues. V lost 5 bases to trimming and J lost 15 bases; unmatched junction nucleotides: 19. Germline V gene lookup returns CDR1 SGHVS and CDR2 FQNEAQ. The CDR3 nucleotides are TGTGCCAGCAGCCCTACTCCTGGGACTACCGGACTACGGTTCTTC. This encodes CASSPTPGTTGLRFF.

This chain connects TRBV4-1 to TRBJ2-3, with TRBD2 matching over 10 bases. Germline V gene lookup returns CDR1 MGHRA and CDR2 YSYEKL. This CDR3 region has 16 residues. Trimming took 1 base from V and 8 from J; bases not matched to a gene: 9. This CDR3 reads CASSQVLAGVLGTQYF. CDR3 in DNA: TGCGCCAGCAGCCAAGTCCTAGCGGGAGTTTTAGGTACGCAGTATTTT.

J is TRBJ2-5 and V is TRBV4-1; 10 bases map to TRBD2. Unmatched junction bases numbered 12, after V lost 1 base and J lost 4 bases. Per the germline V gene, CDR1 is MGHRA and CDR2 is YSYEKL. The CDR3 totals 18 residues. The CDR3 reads CASSQGTRTSGLGETQYF. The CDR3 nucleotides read TGCGCCAGCAGCCAAGGGACTAGGACTAGCGGCCTAGGAGAGACCCAGTACTTC.

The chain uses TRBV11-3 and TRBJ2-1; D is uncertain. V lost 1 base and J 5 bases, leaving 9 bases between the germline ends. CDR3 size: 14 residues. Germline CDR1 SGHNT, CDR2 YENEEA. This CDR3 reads CASSLVGLHNEQFF. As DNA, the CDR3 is TGTGCCAGCAGCTTAGTTGGGTTGCACAATGAGCAGTTCTTC.

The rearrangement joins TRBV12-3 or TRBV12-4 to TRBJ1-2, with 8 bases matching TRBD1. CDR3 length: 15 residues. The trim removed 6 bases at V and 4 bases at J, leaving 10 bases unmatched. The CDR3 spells CASSKETGASYGYTF. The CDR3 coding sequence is TGTGCCAGCAGCAAAGAGACAGGGGCAAGCTATGGCTACACCTTC.

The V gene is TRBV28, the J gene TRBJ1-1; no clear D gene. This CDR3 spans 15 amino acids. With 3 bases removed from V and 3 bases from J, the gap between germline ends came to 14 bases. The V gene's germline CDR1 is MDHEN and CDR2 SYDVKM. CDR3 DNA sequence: TGTGCCAGCAGTTTGATCGGGTTCAGCGACACTGAAGCTTTCTTT. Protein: CASSLIGFSDTEAFF.

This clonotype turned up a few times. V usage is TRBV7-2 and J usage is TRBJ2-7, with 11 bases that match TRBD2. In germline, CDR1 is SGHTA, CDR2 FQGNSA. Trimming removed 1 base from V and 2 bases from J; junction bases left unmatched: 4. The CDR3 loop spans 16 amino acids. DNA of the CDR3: TGTGCCAGCAGCTTAGGTCTGGGACTAGCGGCCTACGAGCAGTACTTC. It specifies CASSLGLGLAAYEQYF.

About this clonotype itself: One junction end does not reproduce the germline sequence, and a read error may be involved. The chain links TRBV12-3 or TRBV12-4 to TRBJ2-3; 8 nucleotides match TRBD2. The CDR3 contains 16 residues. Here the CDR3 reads CASSSTTGGPPDTPYF. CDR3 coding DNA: TGTGCCAGCAGCTCGACAACGGGAGGGCCCCCAGATACGCCGTATTTT.

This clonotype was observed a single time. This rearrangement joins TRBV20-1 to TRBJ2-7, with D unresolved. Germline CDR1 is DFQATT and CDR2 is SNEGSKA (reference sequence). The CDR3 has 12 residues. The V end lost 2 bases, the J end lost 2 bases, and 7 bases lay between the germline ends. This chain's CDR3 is CSARYRPYEQYV. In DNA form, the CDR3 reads TGCAGTGCTAGATACAGACCCTACGAGCAGTACGTC.

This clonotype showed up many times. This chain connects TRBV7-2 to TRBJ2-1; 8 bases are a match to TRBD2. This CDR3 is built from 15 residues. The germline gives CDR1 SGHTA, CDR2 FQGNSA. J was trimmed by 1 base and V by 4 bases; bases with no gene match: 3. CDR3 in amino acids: CASSYTSGSYNEQFF. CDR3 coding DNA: TGTGCCAGCAGCTACACTAGCGGATCCTACAATGAGCAGTTCTTC.

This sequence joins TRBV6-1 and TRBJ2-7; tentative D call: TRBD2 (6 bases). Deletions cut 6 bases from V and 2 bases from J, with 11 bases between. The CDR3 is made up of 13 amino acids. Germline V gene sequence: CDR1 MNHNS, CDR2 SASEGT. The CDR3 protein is CASSWEAAYEQYF. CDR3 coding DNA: TGTGCCAGCAGCTGGGAGGCCGCCTACGAGCAGTACTTC.

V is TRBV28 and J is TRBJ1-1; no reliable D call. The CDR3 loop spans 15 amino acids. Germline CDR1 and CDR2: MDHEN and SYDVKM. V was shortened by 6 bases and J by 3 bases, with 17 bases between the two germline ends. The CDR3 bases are TGTGCCAGCAGCTGGGGAGGGCTCGGTGACACTGAAGCTTTCTTT. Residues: CASSWGGLGDTEAFF.

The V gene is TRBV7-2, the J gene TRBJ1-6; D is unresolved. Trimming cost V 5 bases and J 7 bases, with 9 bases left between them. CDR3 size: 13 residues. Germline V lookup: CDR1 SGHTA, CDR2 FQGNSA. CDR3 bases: TGTGCCAGCAGCAAAGAACAGAATTCACCCCTCCACTTT. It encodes CASSKEQNSPLHF.

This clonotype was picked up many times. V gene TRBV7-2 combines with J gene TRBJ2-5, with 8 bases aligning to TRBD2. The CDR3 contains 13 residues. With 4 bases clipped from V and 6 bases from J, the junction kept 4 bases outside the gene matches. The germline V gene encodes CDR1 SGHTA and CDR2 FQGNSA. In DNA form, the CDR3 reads TGTGCCAGCAGCTCAGGGACTAGGAAGACCCAGTACTTC. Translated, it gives CASSSGTRKTQYF.

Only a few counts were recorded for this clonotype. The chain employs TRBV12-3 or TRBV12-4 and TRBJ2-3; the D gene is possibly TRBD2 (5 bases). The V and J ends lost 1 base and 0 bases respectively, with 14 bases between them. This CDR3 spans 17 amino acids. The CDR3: CASSLGRGPFSTDTQYF. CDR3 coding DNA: TGTGCCAGCAGTTTAGGGCGAGGGCCATTTAGCACAGATACGCAGTATTTT.

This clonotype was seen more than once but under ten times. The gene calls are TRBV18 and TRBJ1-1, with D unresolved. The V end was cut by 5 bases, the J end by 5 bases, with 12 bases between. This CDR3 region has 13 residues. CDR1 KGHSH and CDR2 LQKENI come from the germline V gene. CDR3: CASSAGIETEAFF. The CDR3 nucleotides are TGTGCCAGCTCAGCGGGGATCGAAACTGAAGCTTTCTTT.